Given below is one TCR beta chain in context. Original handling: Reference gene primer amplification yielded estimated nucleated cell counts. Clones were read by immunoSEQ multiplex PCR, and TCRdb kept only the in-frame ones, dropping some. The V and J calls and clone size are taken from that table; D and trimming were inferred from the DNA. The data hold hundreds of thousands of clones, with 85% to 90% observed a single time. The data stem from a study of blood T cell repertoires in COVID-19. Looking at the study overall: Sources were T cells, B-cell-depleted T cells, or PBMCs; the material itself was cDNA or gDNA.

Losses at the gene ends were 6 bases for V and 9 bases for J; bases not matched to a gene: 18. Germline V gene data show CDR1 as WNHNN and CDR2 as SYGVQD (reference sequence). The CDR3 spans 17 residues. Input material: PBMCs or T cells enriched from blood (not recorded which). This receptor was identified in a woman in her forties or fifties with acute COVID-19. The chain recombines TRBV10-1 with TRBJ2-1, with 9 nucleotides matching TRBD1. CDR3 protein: CASSTTWDRERCGEQFF. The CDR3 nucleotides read TGCGCCAGCAGCACGACATGGGACAGGGAAAGGTGTGGTGAGCAGTTCTTC.